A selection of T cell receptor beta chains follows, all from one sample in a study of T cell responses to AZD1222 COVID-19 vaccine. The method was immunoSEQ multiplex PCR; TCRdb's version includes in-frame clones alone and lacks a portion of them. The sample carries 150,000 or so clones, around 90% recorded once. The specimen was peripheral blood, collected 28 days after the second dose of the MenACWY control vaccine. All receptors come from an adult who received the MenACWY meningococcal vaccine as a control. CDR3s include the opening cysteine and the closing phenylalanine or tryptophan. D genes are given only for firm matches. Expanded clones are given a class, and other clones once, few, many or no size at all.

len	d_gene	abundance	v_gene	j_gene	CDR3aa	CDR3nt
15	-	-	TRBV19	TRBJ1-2	CASSIFGGPNYGYTF	TGTGCCAGTAGTATCTTTGGGGGGCCTAACTATGGCTACACCTTC
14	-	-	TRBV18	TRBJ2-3	CASSTGRRADTQYF	TGTGCCAGCTCAACAGGACGGCGGGCAGATACGCAGTATTTT
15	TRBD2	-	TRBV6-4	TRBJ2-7	CASSQGTSGIYEQYF	TGTGCCAGCAGTCAGGGGACTAGCGGGATCTACGAGCAGTACTTC
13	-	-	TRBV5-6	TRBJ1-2	CASSLRQQDGYTF	TGTGCCAGCAGCTTGCGACAACAGGATGGCTACACCTTC
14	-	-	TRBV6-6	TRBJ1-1	CASTYQPKGGEAFF	TGTGCCAGCACCTATCAACCCAAGGGGGGGGAAGCTTTCTTT
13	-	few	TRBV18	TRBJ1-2	CASSPPQGHGYTF	TGTGCCAGCTCACCACCCCAGGGTCATGGCTACACCTTC
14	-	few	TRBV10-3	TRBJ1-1	CAISEWSMNTEAFF	TGTGCCATCAGTGAGTGGTCTATGAACACTGAAGCTTTCTTT
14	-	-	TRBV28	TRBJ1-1	CASSLPPPGPEAFF	TGTGCCAGCAGTTTACCGCCCCCGGGGCCTGAAGCTTTCTTT
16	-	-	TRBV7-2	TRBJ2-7	CASSLVVGALSYEQYF	TGTGCCAGCAGCTTAGTGGTAGGGGCCCTAAGCTACGAGCAGTACTTC
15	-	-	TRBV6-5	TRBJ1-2	CASRQGPNSNYGYTF	TGTGCCAGCAGACAAGGGCCCAATTCTAACTATGGCTACACCTTC
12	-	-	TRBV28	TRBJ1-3	CASSLQRNTIYF	TGTGCCAGCAGTTTACAGCGAAACACCATATATTTT
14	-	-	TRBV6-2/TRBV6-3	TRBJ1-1	CASRYPAVNTEAFF	TGTGCCAGCAGGTACCCAGCTGTGAACACTGAAGCTTTCTTT
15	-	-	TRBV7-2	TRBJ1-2	CASRHPTGGGSGYTF	TGTGCCAGCAGACACCCCACGGGGGGCGGGAGTGGCTACACCTTC
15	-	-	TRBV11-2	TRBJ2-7	CASSRGGGNLYEQYF	TGTGCCAGCAGCAGAGGTGGCGGGAACCTCTACGAGCAGTACTTC
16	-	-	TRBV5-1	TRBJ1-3	CASSLIPTASGNTIYF	TGCGCCAGCAGCTTGATTCCGACCGCATCTGGAAACACCATATATTTT
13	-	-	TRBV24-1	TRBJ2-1	CATSDFGENEQFF	TGTGCCACCAGTGATTTCGGGGAGAATGAGCAGTTCTTC
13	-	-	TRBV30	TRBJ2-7	CAWTQGWAYEQYF	TGTGCCTGGACTCAGGGTTGGGCCTACGAGCAGTACTTC
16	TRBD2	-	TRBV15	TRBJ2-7	CATSRELAGGTYEQYF	TGTGCCACCAGCAGGGAATTAGCGGGAGGTACCTACGAGCAGTACTTC
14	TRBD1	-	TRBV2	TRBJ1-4	CASTWTGTNEKLFF	TGTGCCAGCACCTGGACAGGAACTAATGAAAAACTGTTTTTT
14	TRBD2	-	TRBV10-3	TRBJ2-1	CAISESLAGDEQFF	TGTGCCATCAGTGAGTCTCTAGCGGGAGATGAGCAGTTCTTC
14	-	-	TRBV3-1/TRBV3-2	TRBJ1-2	CASSQRKVDYGYTF	TGTGCCAGCAGCCAACGCAAGGTAGACTATGGCTACACCTTC
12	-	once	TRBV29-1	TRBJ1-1	CSSSVADTEAFF	TGCAGCTCCTCGGTGGCGGACACTGAAGCTTTCTTT
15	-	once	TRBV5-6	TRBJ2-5	CASSTTTIIQETQYF	TGTGCCAGCAGCACCACGACAATAATCCAAGAGACCCAGTACTTC
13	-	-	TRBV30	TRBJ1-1	CAWSVVGQQGAFF	TGTGCCTGGAGTGTTGTAGGTCAGCAAGGAGCTTTCTTT
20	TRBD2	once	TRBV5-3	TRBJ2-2	CARSLAQGQILRPGGGELFF	TGTGCCAGAAGCTTGGCACAGGGACAAATTTTGCGACCGGGAGGGGGGGAGCTGTTTTTT
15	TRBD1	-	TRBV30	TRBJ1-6	CAWSVFGTGNSPLHF	TGTGCCTGGAGTGTATTCGGGACAGGGAATTCACCCCTCCACTTT
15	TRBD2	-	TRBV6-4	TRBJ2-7	CASTCRAGGGYEQYF	TGTGCCAGCACCTGTCGTGCGGGAGGTGGATACGAGCAGTACTTC
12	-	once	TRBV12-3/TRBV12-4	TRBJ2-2	CASSPDTGELFF	TGTGCCAGCAGTCCTGACACCGGGGAGCTGTTTTTT
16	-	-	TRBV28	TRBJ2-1	CASSWASAPSYNEQFF	TGTGCCAGCAGTTGGGCGTCGGCACCCTCCTACAATGAGCAGTTCTTC
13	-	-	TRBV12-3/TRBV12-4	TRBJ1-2	CASSIGTVYGYTF	TGTGCCAGCAGCATAGGGACGGTCTATGGCTACACCTTC
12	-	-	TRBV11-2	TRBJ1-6	CASNPGNSPLHF	TGTGCCAGCAATCCGGGCAATTCACCCCTCCACTTT
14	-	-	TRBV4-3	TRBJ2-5	CASSQGKSQETQYF	TGCGCCAGCAGCCAAGGCAAGAGCCAAGAGACCCAGTACTTC
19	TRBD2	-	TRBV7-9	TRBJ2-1	CASTFDPGLAGGMGNEQFF	TGTGCCAGCACCTTTGATCCGGGACTAGCGGGAGGGATGGGCAATGAGCAGTTCTTC
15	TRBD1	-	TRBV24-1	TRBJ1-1	CATSDKGQASAEAFF	TGTGCCACCAGTGATAAGGGACAGGCAAGCGCTGAAGCTTTCTTT
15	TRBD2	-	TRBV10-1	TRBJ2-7	CASSKVTSGIYEQYF	TGCGCCAGCAGTAAGGTGACTAGCGGAATCTACGAGCAGTACTTC
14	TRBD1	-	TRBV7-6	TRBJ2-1	CASSPTDRANEQFF	TGTGCCAGCAGCCCAACGGACAGGGCCAATGAGCAGTTCTTC
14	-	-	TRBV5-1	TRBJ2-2	CASSLTLQAGELFF	TGCGCCAGCAGCTTAACTCTCCAGGCCGGGGAGCTGTTTTTT
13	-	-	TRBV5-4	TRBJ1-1	CASSANPNTEAFF	TGTGCCAGCAGCGCAAATCCTAACACTGAAGCTTTCTTT
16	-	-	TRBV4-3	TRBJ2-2	CASSQGAGTDTGELFF	TGCGCCAGCAGCCAAGGGGCGGGAACGGACACCGGGGAGCTGTTTTTT
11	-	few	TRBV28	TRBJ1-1	CASSGLVEAFF	TGTGCCAGCAGTGGCCTAGTTGAAGCTTTCTTT
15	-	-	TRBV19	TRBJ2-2	CASSTAGPSTGELFF	TGTGCCAGTTCCACCGCCGGGCCCTCAACCGGGGAGCTGTTTTTT
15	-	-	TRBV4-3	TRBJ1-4	CASSQRQATNEKLFF	TGCGCCAGCAGCCAAAGACAGGCAACTAATGAAAAACTGTTTTTT
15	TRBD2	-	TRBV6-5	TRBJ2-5	CATQFYGAGEETQYF	TGTGCCACCCAATTTTACGGAGCGGGGGAAGAGACCCAGTACTTC
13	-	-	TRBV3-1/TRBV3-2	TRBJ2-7	CASSQLASYEQYF	TGTGCCAGCAGCCAACTAGCGAGCTACGAGCAGTACTTC
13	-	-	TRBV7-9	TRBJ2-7	CASSSRESYEQYF	TGTGCCAGCAGCTCCCGGGAGTCCTACGAGCAGTACTTC
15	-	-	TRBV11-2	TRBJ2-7	CASSLQSRELGEQYF	TGTGCCAGCAGCTTACAGTCCCGGGAGCTCGGCGAGCAGTACTTC
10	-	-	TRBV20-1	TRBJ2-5	CSLLKETQYF	TGCAGCCTTTTAAAAGAGACCCAGTACTTC
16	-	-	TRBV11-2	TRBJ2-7	CASSLLKSESSYEQYF	TGTGCCAGCAGCTTGTTGAAGAGCGAGAGCTCCTACGAGCAGTACTTC
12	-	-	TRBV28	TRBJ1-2	CASTKGGYGYTF	TGTGCCAGCACCAAGGGAGGCTATGGCTACACCTTC
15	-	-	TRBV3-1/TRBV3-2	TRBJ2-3	CASSPGADFTDTQYF	TGTGCCAGCAGCCCGGGCGCGGACTTCACAGATACGCAGTATTTT
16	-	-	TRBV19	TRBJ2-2	CASNENPEEDTGELFF	TGTGCCAGTAACGAGAACCCGGAGGAGGACACCGGGGAGCTGTTTTTT
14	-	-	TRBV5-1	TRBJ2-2	CASSLGLNTGELFF	TGCGCCAGCAGCTTGGGACTGAACACCGGGGAGCTGTTTTTT
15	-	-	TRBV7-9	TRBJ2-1	CASSLGQGSYNEQFF	TGTGCCAGCAGCTTAGGCCAGGGCTCCTACAATGAGCAGTTCTTC
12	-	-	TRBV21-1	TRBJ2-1	CASSSYYNEQFF	TGTGCCAGCAGCAGCTACTACAATGAGCAGTTCTTC
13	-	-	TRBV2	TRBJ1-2	CASRGGADYGYTF	TGTGCCAGCAGAGGGGGTGCGGACTATGGCTACACCTTC